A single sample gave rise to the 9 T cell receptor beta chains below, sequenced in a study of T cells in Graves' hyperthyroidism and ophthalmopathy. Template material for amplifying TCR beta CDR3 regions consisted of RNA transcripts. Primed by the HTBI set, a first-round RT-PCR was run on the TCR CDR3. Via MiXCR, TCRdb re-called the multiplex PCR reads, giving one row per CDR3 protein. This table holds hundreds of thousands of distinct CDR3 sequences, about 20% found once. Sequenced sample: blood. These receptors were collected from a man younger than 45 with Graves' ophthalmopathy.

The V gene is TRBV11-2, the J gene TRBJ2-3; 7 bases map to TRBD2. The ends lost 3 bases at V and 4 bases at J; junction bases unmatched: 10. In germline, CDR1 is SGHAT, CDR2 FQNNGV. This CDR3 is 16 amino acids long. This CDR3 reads CASSFVAGVVADTQYF. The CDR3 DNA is TGTGCCAGCAGCTTTGTGGCGGGAGTAGTGGCAGATACGCAGTATTTT.

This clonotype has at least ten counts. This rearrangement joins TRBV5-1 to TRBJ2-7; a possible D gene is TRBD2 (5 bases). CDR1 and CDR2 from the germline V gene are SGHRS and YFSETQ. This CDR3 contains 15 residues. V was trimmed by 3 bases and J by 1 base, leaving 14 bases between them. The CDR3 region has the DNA TGCGCCAGCAGCTCGCTAGCCTCGGGGTCCTACGAGCAGTACTTC. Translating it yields CASSSLASGSYEQYF.

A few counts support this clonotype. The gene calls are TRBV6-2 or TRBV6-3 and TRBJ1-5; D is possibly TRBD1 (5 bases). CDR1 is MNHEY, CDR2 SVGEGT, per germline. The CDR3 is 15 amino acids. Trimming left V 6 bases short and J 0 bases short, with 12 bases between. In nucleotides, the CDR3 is TGTGCCAGCAGCGACGACAGAAATAGCAATCAGCCCCAGCATTTT. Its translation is CASSDDRNSNQPQHF.

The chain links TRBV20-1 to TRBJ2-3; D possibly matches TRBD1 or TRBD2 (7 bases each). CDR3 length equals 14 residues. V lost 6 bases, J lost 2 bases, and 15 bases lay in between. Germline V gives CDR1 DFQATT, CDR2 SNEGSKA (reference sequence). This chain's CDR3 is CSAPRGGPTDTQYF. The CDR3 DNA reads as TGCAGTGCCCCCAGGGGGGGTCCCACAGATACGCAGTATTTT.

The CDR3: CASSPGTENTEAFF. As DNA, the CDR3 is TGTGCCAGCAGCCCAGGGACAGAGAACACTGAAGCTTTCTTT. The chain recombines TRBV28 with TRBJ1-1; 7 bases are shared with TRBD1. Germline trimming cut 6 bases from V and 1 base from J; bases unmatched to any gene: 5. The CDR3 extends over 14 amino acids. Germline V gene lookup returns CDR1 MDHEN and CDR2 SYDVKM. Based on the CDR3 plus reference TRBV28 and TRBJ1-1, the full variable domain is DVKVTQSSRYLVKRTGEKVFLECVQDMDHENMFWYRQDPGLGLRLIYFSYDVKMKEKGDIPEGYSVSREKKERFSLILESASTNQTSMYLCASSPGTENTEAFFGQGTRLTVV.

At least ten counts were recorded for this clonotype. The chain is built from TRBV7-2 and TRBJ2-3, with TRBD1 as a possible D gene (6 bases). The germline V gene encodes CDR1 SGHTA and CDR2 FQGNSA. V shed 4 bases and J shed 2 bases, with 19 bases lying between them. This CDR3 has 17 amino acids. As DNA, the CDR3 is TGTGCCAGCAGCTCTCCGAGAATACAGGGACACACAGATACGCAGTATTTT. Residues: CASSSPRIQGHTDTQYF.

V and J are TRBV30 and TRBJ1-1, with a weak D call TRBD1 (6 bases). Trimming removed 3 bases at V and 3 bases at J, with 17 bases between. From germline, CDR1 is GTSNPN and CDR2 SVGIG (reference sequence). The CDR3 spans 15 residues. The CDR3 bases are TGTGCCTGGAGGCGGGGGGCAGGAAGGGACACTGAAGCTTTCTTT. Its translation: CAWRRGAGRDTEAFF.

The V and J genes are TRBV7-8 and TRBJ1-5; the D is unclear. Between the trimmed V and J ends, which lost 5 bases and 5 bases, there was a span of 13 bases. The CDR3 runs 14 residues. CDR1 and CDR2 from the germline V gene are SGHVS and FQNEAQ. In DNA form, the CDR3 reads TGTGCCAGCAGCGTGGGCAGTTCTTATCAGCCCCAGCATTTT. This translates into CASSVGSSYQPQHF.

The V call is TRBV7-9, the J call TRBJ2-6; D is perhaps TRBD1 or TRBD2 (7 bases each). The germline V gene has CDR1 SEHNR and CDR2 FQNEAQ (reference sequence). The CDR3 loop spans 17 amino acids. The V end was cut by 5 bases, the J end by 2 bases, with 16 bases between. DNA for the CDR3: TGTGCCAGCAGCAAGATACAGGGGACTACTGGGGCCAACGTCCTGACTTTC. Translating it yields CASSKIQGTTGANVLTF. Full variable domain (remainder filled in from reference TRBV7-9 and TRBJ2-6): DTGVSQNPRHKITKRGQNVTFRCDPISEHNRLYWYRQTLGQGPEFLTYFQNEAQLEKSRLLSDRFSAERPKGSFSTLEIQRTEQGDSAMYLCASSKIQGTTGANVLTFGAGSRLTVL.